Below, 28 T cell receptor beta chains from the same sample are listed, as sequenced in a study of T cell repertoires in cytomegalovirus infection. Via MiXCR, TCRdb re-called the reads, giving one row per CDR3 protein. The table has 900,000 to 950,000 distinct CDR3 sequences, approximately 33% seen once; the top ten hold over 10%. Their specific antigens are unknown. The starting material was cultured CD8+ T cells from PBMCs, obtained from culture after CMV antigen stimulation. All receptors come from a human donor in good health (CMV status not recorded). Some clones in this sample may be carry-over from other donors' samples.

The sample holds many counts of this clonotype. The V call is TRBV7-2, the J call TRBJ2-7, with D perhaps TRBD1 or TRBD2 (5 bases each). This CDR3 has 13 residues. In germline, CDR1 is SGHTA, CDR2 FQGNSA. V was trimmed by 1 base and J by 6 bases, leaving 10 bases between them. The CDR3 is CASSLGGYSEQYV. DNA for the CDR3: TGTGCCAGCAGCTTAGGGGGGTACTCCGAGCAGTACGTC.

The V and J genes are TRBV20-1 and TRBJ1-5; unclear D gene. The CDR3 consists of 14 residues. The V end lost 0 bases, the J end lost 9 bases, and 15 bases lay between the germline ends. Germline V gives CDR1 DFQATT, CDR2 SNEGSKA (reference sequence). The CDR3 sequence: CSARDRASYAPQHF. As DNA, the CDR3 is TGCAGTGCTAGAGACCGGGCATCCTATGCGCCCCAGCATTTT.

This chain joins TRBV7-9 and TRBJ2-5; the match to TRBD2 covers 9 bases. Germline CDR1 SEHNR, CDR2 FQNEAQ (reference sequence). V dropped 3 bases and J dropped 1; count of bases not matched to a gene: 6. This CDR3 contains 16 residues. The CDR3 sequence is CASSFFLAGTQETQYF. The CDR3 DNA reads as TGTGCCAGCAGCTTTTTTCTAGCGGGGACCCAAGAGACCCAGTACTTC. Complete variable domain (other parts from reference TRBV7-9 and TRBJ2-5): DTGVSQNPRHKITKRGQNVTFRCDPISEHNRLYWYRQTLGQGPEFLTYFQNEAQLEKSRLLSDRFSAERPKGSFSTLEIQRTEQGDSAMYLCASSFFLAGTQETQYFGPGTRLLVL.

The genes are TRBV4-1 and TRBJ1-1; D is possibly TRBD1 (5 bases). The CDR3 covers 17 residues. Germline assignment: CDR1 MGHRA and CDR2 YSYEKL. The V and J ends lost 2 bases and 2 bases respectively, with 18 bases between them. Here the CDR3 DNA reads TGCGCCAGCAGCCAATTCCTTTCATCCGGGACTAACACTGAAGCTTTCTTT. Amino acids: CASSQFLSSGTNTEAFF.

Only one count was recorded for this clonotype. For the CDR3, the DNA is TGTGCCAGCAGTTACTCGAGAGCAAGCGGTGAAAAACTGTTTTTT. Its protein product is CASSYSRASGEKLFF. The chain carries TRBV6-2 or TRBV6-3 and TRBJ1-4; D is uncertain. The V end lost 0 bases, the J end lost 7 bases, and 12 bases lay between the germline ends. Germline V CDR1 and CDR2: MNHEY, SVGEGT. The CDR3 length is 15 residues.

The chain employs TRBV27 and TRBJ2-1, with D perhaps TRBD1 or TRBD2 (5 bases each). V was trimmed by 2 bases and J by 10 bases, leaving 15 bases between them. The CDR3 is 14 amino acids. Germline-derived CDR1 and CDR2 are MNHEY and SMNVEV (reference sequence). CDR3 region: CASSLKADGAEQFF. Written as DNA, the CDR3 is TGTGCCAGCAGTTTAAAAGCGGACGGGGCAGAGCAGTTCTTC.

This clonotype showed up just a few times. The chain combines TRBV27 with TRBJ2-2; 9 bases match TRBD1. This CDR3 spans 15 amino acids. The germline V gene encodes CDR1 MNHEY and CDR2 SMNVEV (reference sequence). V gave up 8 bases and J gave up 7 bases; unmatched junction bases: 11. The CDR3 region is CASCADRGRHGELFF. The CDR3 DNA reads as TGTGCCAGCTGCGCGGACAGGGGACGTCACGGGGAGCTGTTTTTT.

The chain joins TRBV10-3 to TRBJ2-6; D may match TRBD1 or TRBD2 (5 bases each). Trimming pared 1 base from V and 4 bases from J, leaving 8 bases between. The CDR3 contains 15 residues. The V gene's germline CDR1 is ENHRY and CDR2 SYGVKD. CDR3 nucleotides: TGTGCCATCAGTGAGTGGGGGTCCGGGGCCAACGTCCTGACTTTC. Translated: CAISEWGSGANVLTF.

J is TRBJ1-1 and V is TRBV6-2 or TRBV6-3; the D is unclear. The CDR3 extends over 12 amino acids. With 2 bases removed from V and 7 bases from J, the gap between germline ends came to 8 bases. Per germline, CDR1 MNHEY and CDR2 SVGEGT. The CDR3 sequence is CASSYGRFEAFF. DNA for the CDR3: TGTGCCAGCAGTTACGGTCGGTTTGAAGCTTTCTTT.

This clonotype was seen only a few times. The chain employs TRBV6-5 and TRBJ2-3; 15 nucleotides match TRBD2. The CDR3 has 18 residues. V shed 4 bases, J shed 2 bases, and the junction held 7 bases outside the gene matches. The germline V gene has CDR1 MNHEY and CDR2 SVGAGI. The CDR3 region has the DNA TGTGCCAGCAGTTCCGGACTAGCGGGGGGGCCCGACACAGATACGCAGTATTTT. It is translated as CASSSGLAGGPDTDTQYF.

The CDR3 coding sequence is TGTGCCAGCAGCCGGCACATCCTGAATTCACCCCTCCACTTT. It codes for CASSRHILNSPLHF. This chain uses TRBV7-6 with TRBJ1-6, with D hard to call. Between the trimmed V and J ends, which lost 5 bases and 7 bases, there was a span of 12 bases. The CDR3 has 14 residues. The germline V gene has CDR1 SGHVS and CDR2 FNYEAQ.

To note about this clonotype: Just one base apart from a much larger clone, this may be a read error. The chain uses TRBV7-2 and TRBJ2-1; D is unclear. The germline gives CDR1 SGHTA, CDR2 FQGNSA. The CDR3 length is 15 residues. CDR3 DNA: TGTGTCAGCAGCTTGCAGGCAAGCTCCTACAATGAGCAGTTCTTC. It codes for CVSSLQASSYNEQFF.

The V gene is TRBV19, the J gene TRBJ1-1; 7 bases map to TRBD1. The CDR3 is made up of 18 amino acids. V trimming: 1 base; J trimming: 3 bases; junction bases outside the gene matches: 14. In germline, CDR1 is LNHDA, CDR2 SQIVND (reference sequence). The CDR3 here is CASSIAIAFRTGDTEAFF. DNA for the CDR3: TGTGCCAGTAGTATAGCCATAGCGTTCCGGACAGGCGACACTGAAGCTTTCTTT.

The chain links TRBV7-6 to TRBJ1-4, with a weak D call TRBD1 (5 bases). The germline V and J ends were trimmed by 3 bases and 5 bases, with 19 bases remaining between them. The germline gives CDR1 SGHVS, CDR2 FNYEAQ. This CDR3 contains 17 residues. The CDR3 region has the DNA TGTGCCAGCAGCTTTCCATTAAGGGATGGGGCGAATGAAAAACTGTTTTTT. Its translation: CASSFPLRDGANEKLFF.

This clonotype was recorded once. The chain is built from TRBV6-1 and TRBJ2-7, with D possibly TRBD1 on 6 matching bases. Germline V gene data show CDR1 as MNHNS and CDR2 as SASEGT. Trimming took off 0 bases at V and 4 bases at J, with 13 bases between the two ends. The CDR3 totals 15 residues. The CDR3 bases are TGTGCCAGCAGTGAAGCGCTTGGCAGGGGTTACGAGCAGTACGTC. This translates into CASSEALGRGYEQYV.

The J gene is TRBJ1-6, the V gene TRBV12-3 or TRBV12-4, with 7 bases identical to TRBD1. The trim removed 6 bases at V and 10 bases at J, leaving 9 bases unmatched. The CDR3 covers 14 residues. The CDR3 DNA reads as TGTGCCAGCAGCAACAGGGGCCCTGGGTCACCCCTCCACTTT. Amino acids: CASSNRGPGSPLHF.

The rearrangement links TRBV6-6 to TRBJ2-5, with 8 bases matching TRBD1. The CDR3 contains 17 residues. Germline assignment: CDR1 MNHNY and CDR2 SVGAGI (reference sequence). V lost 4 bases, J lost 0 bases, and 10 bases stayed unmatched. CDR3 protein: CASSSDGGQEHQETQYF. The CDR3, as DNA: TGTGCCAGCAGTTCCGACGGGGGACAGGAACACCAAGAGACCCAGTACTTC.

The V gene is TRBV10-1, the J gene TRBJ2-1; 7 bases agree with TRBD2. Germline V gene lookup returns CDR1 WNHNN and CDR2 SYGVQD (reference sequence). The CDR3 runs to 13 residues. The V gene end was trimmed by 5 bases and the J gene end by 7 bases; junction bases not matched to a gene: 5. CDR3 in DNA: TGCGCCAGCAGTACGGACGGGGGGAATGAGCAGTTCTTC. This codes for CASSTDGGNEQFF.

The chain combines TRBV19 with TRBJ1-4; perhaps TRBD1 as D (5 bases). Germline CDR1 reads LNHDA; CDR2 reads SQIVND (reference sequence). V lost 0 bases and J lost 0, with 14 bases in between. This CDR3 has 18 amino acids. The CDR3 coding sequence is TGTGCCAGTAGTATAGAGAACAGGAGGCAAGCAACTAATGAAAAACTGTTTTTT. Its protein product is CASSIENRRQATNEKLFF.

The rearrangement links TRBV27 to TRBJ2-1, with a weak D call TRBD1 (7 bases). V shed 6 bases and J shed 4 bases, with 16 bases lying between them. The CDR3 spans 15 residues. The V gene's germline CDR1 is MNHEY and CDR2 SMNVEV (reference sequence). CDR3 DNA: TGTGCCAGCAGGGAGGGACAGTCCTCTTACAATGAGCAGTTCTTC. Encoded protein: CASREGQSSYNEQFF.

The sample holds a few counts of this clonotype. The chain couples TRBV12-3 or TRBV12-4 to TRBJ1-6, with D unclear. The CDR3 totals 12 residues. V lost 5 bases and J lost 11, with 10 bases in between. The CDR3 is CASSVPGTPLHF. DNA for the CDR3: TGTGCCAGCAGTGTACCGGGGACACCCCTCCACTTT.

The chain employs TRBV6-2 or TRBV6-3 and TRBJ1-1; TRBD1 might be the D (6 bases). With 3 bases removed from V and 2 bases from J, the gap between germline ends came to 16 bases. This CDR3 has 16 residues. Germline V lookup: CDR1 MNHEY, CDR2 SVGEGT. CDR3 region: CASSYGRGGTNTEAFF. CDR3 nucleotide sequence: TGTGCCAGCAGTTATGGCCGTGGAGGGACAAACACTGAAGCTTTCTTT.

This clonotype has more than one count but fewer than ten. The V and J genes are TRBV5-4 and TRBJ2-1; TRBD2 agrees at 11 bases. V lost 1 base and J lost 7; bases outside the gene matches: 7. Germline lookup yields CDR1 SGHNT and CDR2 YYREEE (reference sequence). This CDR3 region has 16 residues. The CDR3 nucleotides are TGTGCCAGCAGCTTGAGTGAACGACTAGCGGGGAATGAGCAGTTCTTC. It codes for CASSLSERLAGNEQFF. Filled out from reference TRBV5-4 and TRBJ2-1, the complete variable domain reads ETGVTQSPTHLIKTRGQQVTLRCSSQSGHNTVSWYQQALGQGPQFIFQYYREEENGRGNFPPRFSGLQFPNYSSELNVNALELDDSALYLCASSLSERLAGNEQFFGPGTRLTVL.

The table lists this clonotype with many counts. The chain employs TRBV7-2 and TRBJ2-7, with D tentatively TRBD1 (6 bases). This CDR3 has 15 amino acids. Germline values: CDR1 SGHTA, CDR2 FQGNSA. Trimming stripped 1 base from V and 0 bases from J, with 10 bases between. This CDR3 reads CASSLGGQSSYEQYF. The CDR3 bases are TGTGCCAGCAGCTTAGGGGGACAAAGCTCCTACGAGCAGTACTTC.

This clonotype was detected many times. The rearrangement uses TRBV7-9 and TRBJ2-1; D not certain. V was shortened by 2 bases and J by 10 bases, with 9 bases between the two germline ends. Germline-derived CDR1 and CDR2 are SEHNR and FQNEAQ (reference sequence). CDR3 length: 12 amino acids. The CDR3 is CASSLRFGEQFF. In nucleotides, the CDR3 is TGTGCCAGCAGCTTAAGGTTTGGAGAGCAGTTCTTC.

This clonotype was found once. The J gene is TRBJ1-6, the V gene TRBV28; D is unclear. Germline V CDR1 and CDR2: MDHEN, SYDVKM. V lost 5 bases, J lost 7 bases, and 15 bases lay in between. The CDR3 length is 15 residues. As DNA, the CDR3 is TGTGCCAGCAGTAGCCCCGCCCCTGTGAATTCACCCCTCCACTTT. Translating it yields CASSSPAPVNSPLHF.

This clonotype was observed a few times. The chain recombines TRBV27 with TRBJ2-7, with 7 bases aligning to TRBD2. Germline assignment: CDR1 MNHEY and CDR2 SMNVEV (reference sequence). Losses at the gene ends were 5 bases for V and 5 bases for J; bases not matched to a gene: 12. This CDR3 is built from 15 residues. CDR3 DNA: TGTGCCAGCAGTATCCTGGGGGGGAGAGGCGACGAGCAGTACTTC. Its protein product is CASSILGGRGDEQYF.

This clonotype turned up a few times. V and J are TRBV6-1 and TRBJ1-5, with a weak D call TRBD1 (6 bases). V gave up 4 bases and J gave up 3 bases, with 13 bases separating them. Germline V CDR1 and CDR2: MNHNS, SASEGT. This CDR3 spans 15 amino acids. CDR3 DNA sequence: TGTGCCAGCAGTGGACCTGGACAGCTCAATCAGCCCCAGCATTTT. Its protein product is CASSGPGQLNQPQHF.